Included here is one T cell receptor beta chain sequence, with context. This entry is derived from a study of cytomegalovirus exposure and HLA in healthy donors. In the PCR, 60 Vbeta and 13 Jbeta primers were used. The assay was immunoSEQ multiplex PCR, and TCRdb's table has in-frame clones only and misses some. In the table there are 170,000 or so clones, about 80% of which are singletons. CDR1 MNHEY and CDR2 SVGAGI come from the germline V gene. CDR3 length: 16 residues. V gave up 2 bases and J gave up 2 bases; unmatched junction bases: 3. This chain connects TRBV6-5 to TRBJ2-1, with TRBD2 matching 10 bases. The specimen was PBMCs. The origin of this receptor is a man under 40 in good health and CMV-seropositive. The CDR3 reads CASSYLLAGTYNEQFF. The CDR3 DNA follows: TGTGCCAGCAGTTACCTACTAGCGGGGACCTACAATGAGCAGTTCTTC.